This is a list of T cell receptor beta chains from one sample in a study of shared clonotypes between healthy human individuals. Assay: immunoSEQ multiplex PCR; the TCRdb copy retains only in-frame clones and omits some. Of some 480,000 clones detected, around 80% appear once; the ten largest clones hold about 12%. The specimen was PBMCs. The receptor source for this set is a woman in her forties in good health. Some clones in this sample may be carry-over from other donors' samples. Both conserved end residues are part of each CDR3. The D gene is left open where the match is weak. Clone size is given for some rows only: seen once, a few or many times, or a class if the clone is expanded.

D	V	size	J	CDR3	DNA
TRBD2	TRBV15	.	TRBJ2-2	CATSRNSGGTGELFF	TGTGCCACCAGCAGAAATAGCGGGGGCACCGGGGAGCTGTTTTTT
.	TRBV6-1	once	TRBJ2-7	CASLCYEQYF	TGTGCCAGCTTGTGTTACGAGCAGTACTTC
TRBD1	TRBV19	.	TRBJ1-1	CASSIGQGSKTEAFF	TGTGCCAGTAGTATAGGACAGGGGAGTAAAACTGAAGCTTTCTTT
TRBD1	TRBV4-2	.	TRBJ1-2	CASSQVRDRGLDNYGYTF	TGTGCCAGCAGCCAAGTCCGGGACAGGGGGCTCGATAACTATGGCTACACCTTC
.	TRBV28	.	TRBJ1-4	CAISNGGAWSEKLFF	TGTGCCATTTCAAACGGGGGGGCCTGGAGTGAAAAACTGTTTTTT
.	TRBV21-1	.	TRBJ1-4	CASRSDIATRHNEKLFF	TGTGCCAGCAGGTCTGACATAGCTACAAGGCATAATGAAAAACTGTTTTTT
.	TRBV7-9	.	TRBJ1-2	CASSPDIQGLGYTF	TGTGCCAGCAGCCCCGACATTCAGGGGCTCGGCTACACCTTC
.	TRBV5-1	.	TRBJ1-5	CASAVGANQPQHF	TGCGCCAGCGCCGTAGGGGCCAATCAGCCCCAGCATTTT
.	TRBV7-8	.	TRBJ1-1	CALPGDTEAFF	TGTGCCCTTCCCGGGGACACTGAAGCTTTCTTT
.	TRBV2	.	TRBJ1-1	CASRAWGGAEAFF	TGTGCCAGCAGAGCCTGGGGGGGAGCTGAAGCTTTCTTT
TRBD2	TRBV28	once	TRBJ2-7	CASGGSIHEQYF	TGTGCCAGCGGCGGGAGTATCCACGAGCAGTACTTC
.	TRBV5-1	few	TRBJ2-2	CASSSHRGGTGELFF	TGCGCCAGCAGCTCCCACAGGGGAGGCACCGGGGAGCTGTTTTTT
.	TRBV28	few	TRBJ2-7	CASSPPTGLSYEQYF	TGTGCCAGCAGCCCCCCCACCGGGCTCTCCTACGAGCAGTACTTC
TRBD2	TRBV5-1	.	TRBJ2-5	CASRPGVAGGLETQYF	TGCGCCAGCCGGCCCGGGGTAGCGGGAGGGTTGGAGACCCAGTACTTC
TRBD1	TRBV7-2	.	TRBJ1-4	CASSLVATGMKKLFF	TGTGCCAGCAGCTTAGTCGCGACAGGGATGAAAAAACTGTTTTTT
TRBD1	TRBV11-3	.	TRBJ1-2	CASSPRQGVIYGYTF	TGTGCCAGCAGCCCCCGACAGGGGGTTATCTATGGCTACACCTTC
.	TRBV18	.	TRBJ2-5	CASSPPEQGDETQYF	TGTGCCAGCTCACCACCGGAACAGGGCGATGAGACCCAGTACTTC
.	TRBV10-3	few	TRBJ2-3	CAISANPLGDTQYF	TGTGCCATCAGTGCTAATCCTCTCGGAGATACGCAGTATTTT
.	TRBV6-6	.	TRBJ2-7	CASSSRGAEGVQYF	TGTGCCAGCAGTTCCCGGGGAGCCGAGGGGGTGCAGTACTTC
TRBD1	TRBV5-1	.	TRBJ2-2	CASSLVRTGSGELFF	TGCGCCAGCAGCTTGGTCCGGACAGGGTCCGGGGAGCTGTTTTTT
TRBD2	TRBV5-1	.	TRBJ2-3	CASSLGASGRAVDTQYF	TGCGCCAGCAGCTTGGGGGCTAGCGGGAGGGCCGTAGATACGCAGTATTTT
.	TRBV18	.	TRBJ2-2	CASSPMTENTGELFF	TGTGCCAGCTCACCGATGACCGAAAACACCGGGGAGCTGTTTTTT
.	TRBV27	large	TRBJ2-7	CASRSPSYEQYF	TGTGCCAGCAGGTCCCCCTCGTACGAGCAGTACTTC
TRBD1	TRBV6-5	.	TRBJ2-2	CASSYRGLNGELFF	TGTGCCAGCAGTTACAGGGGGCTTAACGGGGAGCTGTTTTTT
TRBD1	TRBV4-3	once	TRBJ1-1	CASSQDFYRGRTEAFF	TGCGCCAGCAGCCAAGATTTTTACAGGGGGCGTACTGAAGCTTTCTTT
.	TRBV15	.	TRBJ2-1	CATSRARGVNEQFF	TGTGCCACCAGCAGAGCACGAGGAGTCAATGAGCAGTTCTTC
TRBD2	TRBV5-6	.	TRBJ2-2	CASRLAGQTGELFF	TGTGCCAGCAGGCTAGCGGGACAAACCGGGGAGCTGTTTTTT
TRBD2	TRBV27	many	TRBJ2-1	CASISAGGMGNEQFF	TGTGCCAGCATCTCAGCGGGAGGGATGGGCAATGAGCAGTTCTTC
.	TRBV2	few	TRBJ1-5	CASSRDRQPQHF	TGTGCCAGCAGTAGAGACAGGCAGCCCCAGCATTTT
.	TRBV11-2	.	TRBJ2-3	CASSPLAAPSDTQYF	TGTGCCAGCAGTCCCCTGGCAGCCCCTTCGGATACGCAGTATTTT
TRBD1	TRBV30	once	TRBJ2-7	CAWWSQGAGEQYF	TGTGCCTGGTGGTCACAGGGGGCGGGTGAGCAGTACTTC
.	TRBV27	many	TRBJ1-4	CASSPGIHRGLKRGTNEKLFF	TGTGCCAGCAGCCCGGGCATTCATCGAGGGCTCAAAAGGGGAACTAATGAAAAACTGTTTTTT
.	TRBV5-1	.	TRBJ2-1	CASSEPLGNNEQFF	TGCGCCAGCAGCGAACCCCTGGGGAACAATGAGCAGTTCTTC
.	TRBV7-2	once	TRBJ1-2	CASSFGGYGYTF	TGTGCCAGCAGCTTTGGGGGCTATGGCTACACCTTC
.	TRBV11-2	many	TRBJ1-3	CASSLDRVAGFSGNTIYF	TGTGCCAGCAGCTTAGATCGGGTAGCAGGCTTCTCTGGAAACACCATATATTTT
.	TRBV30	.	TRBJ2-5	CAWRPQDETQYF	TGTGCCTGGAGACCCCAAGATGAGACCCAGTACTTC
.	TRBV19	.	TRBJ2-1	CASSLTSFEGLEQFF	TGTGCCAGTAGTCTCACCTCATTCGAGGGCCTGGAGCAGTTCTTC
TRBD2	TRBV10-3	.	TRBJ2-1	CAIRRTSGGYNEQFF	TGTGCCATCCGTAGGACTAGCGGGGGCTACAATGAGCAGTTCTTC
TRBD1	TRBV5-1	.	TRBJ1-2	CASSAMLGQGDGYTF	TGCGCCAGCAGCGCGATGCTAGGACAGGGTGATGGCTACACCTTC
.	TRBV7-2	many	TRBJ1-1	CASSRGGTATEAFF	TGTGCCAGCAGCCGTGGGGGGACGGCCACTGAAGCTTTCTTT
.	TRBV7-2	.	TRBJ1-6	CASSLAPGQGSPLHF	TGTGCCAGCAGCTTAGCCCCCGGGCAGGGTTCACCCCTCCACTTT
TRBD2	TRBV28	.	TRBJ2-7	CASSLVGPGLAGTYEQYF	TGTGCCAGCAGTTTAGTGGGTCCGGGACTAGCGGGCACCTACGAGCAGTACTTC
TRBD2	TRBV5-4	.	TRBJ2-3	CASSSSWAGGDTQYF	TGTGCCAGCAGCTCAAGCTGGGCGGGAGGTGATACGCAGTATTTT
.	TRBV2	.	TRBJ2-2	CASVREPTGELFF	TGTGCCAGCGTACGGGAGCCCACCGGGGAGCTGTTTTTT
.	TRBV5-4	few	TRBJ2-2	CASSPVSGGTAGELFF	TGTGCCAGCAGCCCCGTCTCGGGCGGGACGGCCGGGGAGCTGTTTTTT
.	TRBV5-6	once	TRBJ1-1	CASSLGRGGTEAFF	TGTGCCAGCAGCTTGGGGAGGGGGGGCACTGAAGCTTTCTTT
TRBD2	TRBV28	.	TRBJ2-7	CASSSHGLAGESEQYF	TGTGCCAGCAGTTCTCACGGACTAGCGGGAGAAAGCGAGCAGTACTTC
.	TRBV10-3	.	TRBJ1-1	CAISELKNTEAFF	TGTGCCATCAGTGAACTGAAGAACACTGAAGCTTTCTTT
.	TRBV7-8	.	TRBJ1-1	CASSLRRDSTEAFF	TGTGCCAGCAGCTTACGACGGGATAGCACTGAAGCTTTCTTT
.	TRBV5-1	.	TRBJ2-3	CASSSDSPTDTQYF	TGCGCCAGCAGCTCGGACAGCCCAACAGATACGCAGTATTTT